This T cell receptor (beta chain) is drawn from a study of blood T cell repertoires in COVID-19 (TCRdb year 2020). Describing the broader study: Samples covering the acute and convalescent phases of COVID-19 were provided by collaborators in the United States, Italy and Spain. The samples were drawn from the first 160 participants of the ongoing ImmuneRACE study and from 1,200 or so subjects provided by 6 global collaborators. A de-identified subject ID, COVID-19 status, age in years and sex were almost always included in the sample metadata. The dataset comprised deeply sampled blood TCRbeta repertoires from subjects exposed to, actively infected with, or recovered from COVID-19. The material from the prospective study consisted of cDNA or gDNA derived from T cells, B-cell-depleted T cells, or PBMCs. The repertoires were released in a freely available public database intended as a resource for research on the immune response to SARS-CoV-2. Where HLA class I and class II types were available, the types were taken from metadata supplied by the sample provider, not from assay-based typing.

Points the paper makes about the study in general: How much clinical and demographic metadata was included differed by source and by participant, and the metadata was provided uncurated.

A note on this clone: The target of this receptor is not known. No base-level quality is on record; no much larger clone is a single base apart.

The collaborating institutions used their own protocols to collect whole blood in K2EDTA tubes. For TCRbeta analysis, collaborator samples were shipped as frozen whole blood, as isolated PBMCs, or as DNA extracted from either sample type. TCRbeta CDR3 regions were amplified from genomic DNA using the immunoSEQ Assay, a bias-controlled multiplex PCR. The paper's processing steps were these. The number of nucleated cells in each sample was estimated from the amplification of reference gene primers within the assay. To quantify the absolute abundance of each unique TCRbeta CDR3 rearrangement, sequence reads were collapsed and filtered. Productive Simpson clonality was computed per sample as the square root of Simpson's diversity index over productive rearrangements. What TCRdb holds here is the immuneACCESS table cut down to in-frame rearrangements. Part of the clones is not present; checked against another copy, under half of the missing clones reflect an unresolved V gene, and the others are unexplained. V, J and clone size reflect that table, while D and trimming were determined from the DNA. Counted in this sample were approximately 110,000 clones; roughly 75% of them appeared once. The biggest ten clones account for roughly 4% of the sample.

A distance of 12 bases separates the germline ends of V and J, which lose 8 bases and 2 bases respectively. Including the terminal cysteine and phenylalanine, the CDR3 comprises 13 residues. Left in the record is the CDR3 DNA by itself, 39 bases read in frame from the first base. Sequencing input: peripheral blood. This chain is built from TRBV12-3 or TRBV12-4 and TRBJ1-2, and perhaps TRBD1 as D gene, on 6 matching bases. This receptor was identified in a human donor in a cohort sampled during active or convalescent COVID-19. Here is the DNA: TGTGCCAGCTTATCAGGGGACAACTATGGCTACACCTTC. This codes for CASLSGDNYGYTF.